Presented here are 20 T cell receptor beta chains from one specimen sequenced in a study of metastatic and nonmetastatic thyroid tumors. MiXCR was used by TCRdb to re-call the PCR reads. The data hold about 40,000 clones, with 15% to 20% observed a single time. Patients were all untreated before their thyroid surgery. The sample comprised blood. The receptors were sampled from a female donor with papillary thyroid cancer or a benign thyroid nodule (not recorded which). Some clones in this sample may be carry-over from other donors' samples.

In this sample, this clone turned up many times. As DNA, the CDR3 is TGTGCCTGGAGTGATGGGCTCTATGGCTACACCTTC. It codes for CAWSDGLYGYTF. This chain uses TRBV30 with TRBJ1-2; unclear D gene. Trimming stripped 1 base from V and 4 bases from J, with 7 bases between. In germline, CDR1 is GTSNPN, CDR2 SVGIG (reference sequence). CDR3 length: 12 amino acids.

The chain links TRBV7-9 to TRBJ1-2; D unclear. V was shortened by 4 bases and J by 1 base, with 10 bases between the two germline ends. Germline V gene sequence: CDR1 SEHNR, CDR2 FQNEAQ (reference sequence). The CDR3 runs to 14 residues. The CDR3 spells CASSSSTGNYGYTF. The DNA of the CDR3 is TGTGCCAGCAGCTCTTCGACGGGTAACTATGGCTACACCTTC.

The gene calls are TRBV9 and TRBJ1-2; a weak D match, TRBD1 (5 bases). The length of the CDR3 is 19 residues. The V and J ends lost 0 bases and 4 bases respectively, with 25 bases between them. Germline assignment: CDR1 SGDLS and CDR2 YYNGEE. The chain's CDR3 is CASSVEAGPVHPGSYGYTF. The CDR3 DNA sequence: TGTGCCAGCAGCGTAGAGGCAGGGCCCGTCCATCCGGGGTCCTATGGCTACACCTTC.

This clone was counted only a few times. The chain carries TRBV19 and TRBJ1-2, with D hard to call. In germline, CDR1 is LNHDA, CDR2 SQIVND (reference sequence). V was trimmed by 4 bases and J by 7 bases, leaving 10 bases between them. The CDR3 is 12 residues long. The CDR3 DNA is TGTGCCAGTAGTACCTTTGCCCGTGGCTACACCTTC. It specifies CASSTFARGYTF.

A word on this clone: A much larger clonotype is one base distant, so this may be a read error. The V call is TRBV20-1, the J call TRBJ1-5; 8 nucleotides match TRBD1. Germline CDR1 reads DFQATT; CDR2 reads SNEGSKA (reference sequence). The CDR3 contains 14 residues. V trimming: 5 bases; J trimming: 2 bases; junction bases outside the gene matches: 5. CDR3 nucleotide sequence: TGCAGTGCTCCGACAGGGGAATGCAATCAGCCCCAGCATTTT. This translates into CSAPTGECNQPQHF.

The table lists this clone with a few counts. Other nucleotide sequences from this sample produce the same CDR3. V gene TRBV6-1 combines with J gene TRBJ2-7, with 11 positions matching TRBD2. Trimming cost V 5 bases and J 4 bases; bases outside gene matches: 7. CDR1 and CDR2 from the germline V gene are MNHNS and SASEGT. The CDR3 is made up of 15 amino acids. The CDR3 reads CASSPGLAGVYEQYF. The DNA of the CDR3 is TGTGCCAGCAGTCCCGGACTAGCGGGCGTATACGAGCAGTACTTC.

This clone was observed at least ten times. The V call is TRBV28, the J call TRBJ2-7; unclear D gene. Germline CDR1 reads MDHEN; CDR2 reads SYDVKM. This CDR3 has 10 amino acids. Trimming left V 3 bases short and J 5 bases short, with 2 bases between. For the CDR3, the DNA is TGTGCCAGCAGTTTCAACGAGCAGTACTTC. It codes for CASSFNEQYF.

This clone was observed a few times. The chain uses TRBV2 and TRBJ2-7; no reliable D call. V was trimmed by 7 bases and J by 4 bases, leaving 14 bases between them. Germline V gene data show CDR1 as SNHLY and CDR2 as FYNNEI. This CDR3 is built from 13 residues. CDR3 DNA sequence: TGTGCCAGCACCGAAGGGCCCCCGTACGAGCAGTACTTC. As protein: CASTEGPPYEQYF. Variable domain in full (rest from reference TRBV2 and TRBJ2-7): EPEVTQTPSHQVTQMGQEVILRCVPISNHLYFYWYRQILGQKVEFLVSFYNNEISEKSEIFDDQFSVERPDGSNFTLKIRSTKLEDSAMYFCASTEGPPYEQYFGPGTRLTVT.

The rearrangement uses TRBV6-1 and TRBJ1-2; 10 nucleotides match TRBD1. This CDR3 comprises 16 residues. The ends lost 10 bases at V and 7 bases at J; junction bases unmatched: 18. From germline, CDR1 is MNHNS and CDR2 SASEGT. CDR3 in amino acids: CAIRRGLDRGQVGYTF. The CDR3 bases are TGTGCCATCAGAAGGGGCCTCGACAGGGGGCAGGTTGGCTACACCTTC.

Within the sample, this clone is medium-sized. This chain links TRBV28 with TRBJ1-1; D not certain. Per germline, CDR1 MDHEN and CDR2 SYDVKM. The CDR3 spans 10 residues. Trimming removed 8 bases from V and 3 bases from J, with 4 bases in between. The CDR3 DNA sequence: TGTGCCAGCGGGCACACTGAAGCTTTCTTT. Amino acid sequence: CASGHTEAFF.

Remarks on this clone: One end of the junction does not line up with germline, which may come from a read error. This chain uses TRBV7-8 with TRBJ2-1, with D perhaps assigned TRBD1 or TRBD2 (5 bases each). This CDR3 spans 16 amino acids. Germline loops: CDR1 SGHVS, CDR2 FQNEAQ. The CDR3 DNA follows: TGTGCCAGCGGCTTAATAGAATGGGGGTCGTACAATGATCAGTTCTTC. Protein: CASGLIEWGSYNDQFF.

V gene TRBV20-1 combines with J gene TRBJ2-5, with 7 bases matching TRBD1. The CDR3 is made up of 13 amino acids. V shed 1 base and J 5 bases; nucleotides not matched to a gene: 4. Germline CDR1 reads DFQATT; CDR2 reads SNEGSKA (reference sequence). This CDR3 reads CSARGRGRETQYF. The CDR3 nucleotides read TGCAGTGCTAGAGGAAGGGGGCGCGAGACCCAGTACTTC.

In its sample, this clone was seen many times. This chain joins TRBV7-3 and TRBJ2-3; tentatively, D is TRBD2 (6 bases). This CDR3 spans 16 amino acids. With 1 base removed from V and 5 bases from J, the gap between germline ends came to 16 bases. CDR1 and CDR2 from the germline V gene are SGHTA and FQGTGA. Here the CDR3 reads CASSLRGGGRIDTQYF. In DNA form, the CDR3 reads TGTGCCAGCAGCTTAAGGGGCGGAGGGCGGATAGATACGCAGTATTTT.

The V and J genes are TRBV12-3 or TRBV12-4 and TRBJ1-5; D uncertain. This CDR3 is 14 amino acids long. Deletions cut 0 bases from V and 7 bases from J, with 10 bases between. CDR3 sequence: CASSLAHVGQPQHF. The CDR3 DNA sequence: TGTGCCAGCAGTTTAGCTCATGTAGGGCAGCCCCAGCATTTT.

The sample holds many counts of this clone. The chain has TRBV18 and TRBJ1-5; D perhaps matches TRBD1 (5 bases). There are 14 residues in the CDR3. The germline CDR1 and CDR2 sequences are KGHSH and LQKENI. The V and J ends lost 3 bases and 7 bases respectively, with 13 bases between them. In DNA form, the CDR3 reads TGTGCCAGCTCACCCCGGGGCCCCTCACAGCCCCAGCATTTT. Translated: CASSPRGPSQPQHF. Drawing the rest from reference TRBV18 and TRBJ1-5, the complete variable domain is NAGVMQNPRHLVRRRGQEARLRCSPMKGHSHVYWYRQLPEEGLKFMVYLQKENIIDESGMPKERFSAEFPKEGPSILRIQQVVRGDSAAYFCASSPRGPSQPQHFGDGTRLSIL.

This clone was seen many times. The chain recombines TRBV11-2 with TRBJ1-6; tentative D call: TRBD1 (5 bases). Germline CDR1 SGHAT, CDR2 FQNNGV. V was trimmed by 1 base and J by 11 bases, leaving 12 bases between them. The CDR3 extends over 14 amino acids. The CDR3 DNA is TGTGCCAGCAGCTTAGGGGGGTTTTTTACACCCCTCCACTTT. Its protein product is CASSLGGFFTPLHF.

This clone was seen only a few times. This chain's CDR3 is CATSIDRYRGLNQPQHF. CDR3 nucleotides: TGTGCCACCAGCATCGATCGCTACAGGGGATTAAATCAGCCCCAGCATTTT. This chain joins TRBV15 and TRBJ1-5; 7 bases align to TRBD1. After removal of 4 bases from V and 4 bases from J, the junction contained 13 bases not matched to a gene. The CDR3 sequence is 17 residues long. Germline V gives CDR1 LNHNV, CDR2 YYDKDF (reference sequence).

The chain uses TRBV11-2 and TRBJ1-2; 11 positions match TRBD1. The trim removed 5 bases at V and 2 bases at J, leaving 16 bases unmatched. Germline values: CDR1 SGHAT, CDR2 FQNNGV. The CDR3 is 19 amino acids. The CDR3 is CASSPIPTGTGGLNYGYTF. CDR3 coding DNA: TGTGCCAGCAGCCCAATTCCTACCGGGACAGGGGGACTCAACTATGGCTACACCTTC.

This clone was found many times. CDR3 region: CASSFPSTDTQYF. For the CDR3, the DNA is TGTGCCAGCAGTTTCCCTAGCACAGATACGCAGTATTTT. The chain employs TRBV27 and TRBJ2-3; D remains ambiguous. Deletions cut 3 bases from V and 0 bases from J, with 4 bases between. CDR1 is MNHEY, CDR2 SMNVEV, per germline (reference sequence). CDR3 length: 13 amino acids.

In its sample, this clone ranks as medium-sized. The chain recombines TRBV2 with TRBJ1-6, with D tentatively TRBD1 (6 bases). Germline V gives CDR1 SNHLY, CDR2 FYNNEI. V was clipped by 7 bases and J by 14 bases, with 15 bases between them. The CDR3 length is 12 residues. The CDR3 DNA sequence: TGTGCCAGCACCCTGAGTGGGGGCACCCTCCACTTT. Translating gives CASTLSGGTLHF.